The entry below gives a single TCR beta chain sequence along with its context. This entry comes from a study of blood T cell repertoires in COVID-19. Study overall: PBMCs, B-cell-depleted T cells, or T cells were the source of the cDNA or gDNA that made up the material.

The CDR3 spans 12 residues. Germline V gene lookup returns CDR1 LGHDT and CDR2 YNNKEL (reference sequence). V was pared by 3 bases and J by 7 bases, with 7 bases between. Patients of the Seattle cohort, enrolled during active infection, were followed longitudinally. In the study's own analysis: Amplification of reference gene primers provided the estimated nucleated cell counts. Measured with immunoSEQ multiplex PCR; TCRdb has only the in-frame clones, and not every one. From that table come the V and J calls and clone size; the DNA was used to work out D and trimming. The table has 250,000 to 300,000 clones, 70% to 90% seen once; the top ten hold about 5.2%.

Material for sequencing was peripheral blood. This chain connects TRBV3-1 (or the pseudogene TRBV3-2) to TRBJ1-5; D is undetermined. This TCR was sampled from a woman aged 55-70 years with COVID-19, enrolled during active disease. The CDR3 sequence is CASSHSGQPQHF. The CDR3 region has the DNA TGTGCCAGCAGCCATTCAGGACAGCCCCAGCATTTT.